The TCR beta chain described here comes from a study of T-cell memory formation after mild COVID-19. About the research overall: TCR clusters mostly belonged to single donors. Study findings and constraints: CM and EM subsets held most contracting CD4+ clones; EMRA held CD8+ ones. CD4/CD8 balance characterized clones contracting day 15 to 85, and CD4+ skew characterized later expanders.

Unmatched junction bases numbered 5, after V lost 2 bases and J lost 3 bases. CDR1 is MGHRA and CDR2 is YSYEKL in the germline V gene. The CDR3 consists of 16 residues. As for this clonotype: Its antigen is unknown.

Constant-segment-primed 5'RACE gave TCR alpha and TCR beta cDNA libraries with sample barcodes and UMIs. TCRdb reprocessed the 5' RACE reads via MiXCR and lists one record per CDR3 protein. The table includes 580,000 or so distinct CDR3 sequences, 15% to 20% detected once. The V gene is TRBV4-1, the J gene TRBJ2-5; TRBD2 matches at 11 bases. This sequence originates from an adult woman who had mild COVID-19 (a few samples of this study predate the infection). Cell type and time point are not known. Sequences were obtained from PBMCs or a T cell subset sorted from them (not recorded which). The CDR3 protein is CASSQPIAGGKETQYF. Written as DNA, the CDR3 is TGCGCCAGCAGCCAACCCATAGCGGGGGGGAAAGAGACCCAGTACTTC.